Sequencing of this T cell receptor beta chain was carried out in a study of blood T cell repertoires in COVID-19. Across the study: Both acute and convalescent COVID-19 samples were obtained from the United States, Italy and Spain. From T cells, B-cell-depleted T cells, or PBMCs came the material, which was cDNA or gDNA.

The ends lost 1 base at V and 4 bases at J; junction bases unmatched: 5. Germline CDR1 reads SGHDT; CDR2 reads YYEEEE. The CDR3 is 15 amino acids. In the original analysis: The authors estimated nucleated cell counts from reference gene primer amplification. The repertoire was sequenced with immunoSEQ multiplex PCR; TCRdb's copy has only in-frame clones and lacks some. Clonal size and the V and J genes are those of that table, whereas D and trimming came from the DNA. The sample holds 85,000 to 90,000 clones, over 80% seen once. The chain combines TRBV5-6 with TRBJ1-5; 7 bases are shared with TRBD1. This TCR came from a human donor in a cohort sampled during active COVID-19. Sequencing used peripheral blood. CDR3 residues: CASSLRQGWNQPQHF. The CDR3 DNA sequence: TGTGCCAGCAGCTTGCGACAGGGCTGGAATCAGCCCCAGCATTTT.